Below are 28 T cell receptor beta chains sequenced from a single sample in a study of tumor-infiltrating lymphocytes in primary liver carcinoma. Extraction also yielded germline DNA, while blood RNA was obtained from unsorted whole blood. Making TCR beta cDNA involved around 540 ng total RNA and a constant-region primer. ARM-PCR, slightly modified, supplied the TCR beta libraries through three nested multiplex PCR rounds. TRBV1-TRBV30 forward primers and a C-beta reverse primer were used in the first two PCR rounds, which each ran for 9 to 10 cycles. TCRdb called the multiplex PCR reads again in MiXCR, with one record for every CDR3 protein. The sample carries about 310,000 distinct CDR3 sequences, approximately 65% recorded once. Sample: peripheral blood. These receptors were obtained from a man in his forties or fifties with primary liver carcinoma and hepatitis B virus infection.

Concerning this clonotype: As the CDR3 is not closed by the conserved phenylalanine or tryptophan, this likely results from a read error. The J gene is TRBJ2-1, the V gene TRBV11-2; tentative D call: TRBD1 (5 bases). Germline V CDR1 and CDR2: SGHAT, FQNNGV. V dropped 4 bases and J dropped 9 bases, with 19 bases sitting between them. The CDR3 extends over 15 amino acids. The CDR3 sequence: CASSSALGLRGEQFL. The DNA of the CDR3 is TGTGCCAGCAGCTCCGCCCTGGGGCTCCGTGGTGAGCAGTTCTTA.

A remark on this clonotype: This clone may be a read error of a much larger clone one base away. The chain uses TRBV14 and TRBJ2-7, with a possible D match to TRBD2 (5 bases). V gave up 5 bases and J gave up 3 bases, with 20 bases separating them. From germline, CDR1 is SGHDN and CDR2 FVKESK. The CDR3 runs 16 residues. The CDR3 DNA follows: TGTGCCAGCAGCTATCGGGATGGTAGCATGAACTACGAGCAGTACTTC. Amino acid sequence: CASSYRDGSMNYEQYF.

This clonotype has only a few counts. The rearrangement joins TRBV6-1 to TRBJ2-2; 8 bases map to TRBD1. The ends lost 4 bases at V and 3 bases at J; junction bases unmatched: 4. The CDR3 totals 15 residues. Germline assignment: CDR1 MNHNS and CDR2 SASEGT. CDR3 DNA: TGTGCCAGCAGTGGCACAGGGGGTTACACCGGGGAGCTGTTTTTT. Amino acid sequence: CASSGTGGYTGELFF.

Worth noting for this clonotype: At one boundary the junction diverges from the germline segment, which might be a read error. The CDR3 spells CASSSQRANSLLHF. DNA for the CDR3: TGTGCCAGCAGCTCCCAGAGGGCTAATTCACTCCTCCACTTT. The J gene is TRBJ1-6, the V gene TRBV13; D not resolved. The CDR3 is made up of 14 amino acids. Germline CDR1 and CDR2: PRHDT and FYEKMQ (reference sequence).

This clonotype was seen a handful of times. This may arise from a read error, as a much more abundant clone is one base away. The rearrangement links TRBV6-1 to TRBJ2-1, with D possibly being TRBD1 (5 bases). This CDR3 spans 12 amino acids. Germline V gives CDR1 MNHNS, CDR2 SASEGT. DNA of the CDR3: TGTGTCAGCAGTGAAAAGGGGCTTGAGCAGTTCTTC. Its protein product is CVSSEKGLEQFF.

This clonotype was found a few times. J is TRBJ1-2 and V is TRBV5-1; D is unresolved. Trimming took 4 bases from V and 7 from J, leaving 14 bases between them. The CDR3 consists of 13 residues. CDR1 and CDR2 from the germline V gene are SGHRS and YFSETQ. The CDR3 reads CASSPRTESGYTF. DNA of the CDR3: TGCGCCAGCAGCCCACGGACGGAATCTGGCTACACCTTC.

To note about this clonotype: A much bigger clone sits one base away, suggesting this may be a read error. V gene TRBV6-1 combines with J gene TRBJ2-7; D not resolved. Germline values: CDR1 MNHNS, CDR2 SASEGT. The CDR3 covers 12 residues. The chain's CDR3 is CANSELTYEQYF. The CDR3 DNA follows: TGTGCCAACAGTGAACTAACCTACGAGCAGTACTTC.

Regarding this clonotype: A read error is possible here, since a much larger clone lies one base away. This chain links TRBV6-5 with TRBJ2-7, with no clear D. CDR1 and CDR2 from the germline V gene are MNHEY and SVGAGI. Trimming shortened V by 3 bases and J by 5 bases, and 14 bases separated the two germline ends. The CDR3 length is 14 residues. The CDR3 loop reads CASSYTRQSDEQYF. CDR3 coding DNA: TGTGCCAGCAGTTATACACGTCAGAGCGACGAGCAGTACTTC.

Regarding this clonotype: This sequence may be a read error, since a much larger clone differs from it by one base. V is TRBV6-5 and J is TRBJ2-2; D call uncertain. Germline V lookup: CDR1 MNHEY, CDR2 SVGAGI. The CDR3 consists of 14 residues. The CDR3 reads CAGSYSWDTGELFF. The CDR3 DNA follows: TGTGCCGGCAGTTACAGCTGGGACACCGGGGAGCTGTTTTTT.

This clonotype showed up many times. The chain uses TRBV14 and TRBJ1-2; D unresolved. The length of the CDR3 is 13 residues. Trimming took 3 bases from V and 4 from J, leaving 9 bases between them. CDR1 SGHDN and CDR2 FVKESK come from the germline V gene. As DNA, the CDR3 is TGTGCCAGCAGCCATGGCCCCACCTATGGCTACACCTTC. Translated, it gives CASSHGPTYGYTF.

Regarding this clonotype: A clone one base away is much larger, so this may be a read error. The chain is built from TRBV6-6 and TRBJ1-2, with D hard to call. In germline, CDR1 is MNHNY, CDR2 SVGAGI (reference sequence). The germline V and J ends were trimmed by 7 bases and 2 bases, with 14 bases remaining between them. CDR3 length equals 14 residues. CDR3: CASIQAGANYGYTF. The CDR3 coding sequence is TGTGCCAGCATCCAGGCGGGAGCCAACTATGGCTACACCTTC.

Details on this clonotype: A much larger clone is a single base away; this may be a read error. The CDR3 end shows no conserved phenylalanine or tryptophan, and so a read error is likely. The chain employs TRBV5-6 and TRBJ2-4; no clear D. This CDR3 contains 14 residues. Germline V CDR1 and CDR2: SGHDT, YYEEEE. The germline V and J ends were trimmed by 2 bases and 0 bases, with 6 bases remaining between them. Written as DNA, the CDR3 is TGTGCCAGCAGCTTTTCGGTAGCCAAAAACATTCAGTACTCC. As protein: CASSFSVAKNIQYS.

On this clonotype: The junction and the germline gene differ at one end; a read error may be behind it. The chain combines TRBV28 with TRBJ2-6, with a tentative D call TRBD1 (6 bases). Germline V CDR1 and CDR2: MDHEN, SYDVKM. The CDR3 is 15 residues long. CDR3 region: CATAQMGARANLLTF. The CDR3 DNA is TGTGCCACGGCTCAAATGGGGGCCAGGGCCAACCTCCTGACTTTC. Full variable domain (rest looked up from reference TRBV28 and TRBJ2-6): DVKVTQSSRYLVKRTGEKVFLECVQDMDHENMFWYRQDPGLGLRLIYFSYDVKMKEKGDIPEGYSVSREKKERFSLILESASTNQTSMYLCATAQMGARANLLTFGAGSRLTVL.

This chain links TRBV2 with TRBJ2-5; weak D call: TRBD2 (6 bases). Trimming shortened V by 7 bases and J by 4 bases, and 10 bases separated the two germline ends. This CDR3 has 12 amino acids. Germline values: CDR1 SNHLY, CDR2 FYNNEI. The CDR3 is CASMTRGETQYF. In DNA form, the CDR3 reads TGTGCCAGCATGACTAGGGGAGAGACCCAGTACTTC.

Of note for this clonotype: A much larger clone sits a single nucleotide away, making a read error possible. The chain employs TRBV12-3 or TRBV12-4 and TRBJ1-1; no clear D. The CDR3 contains 14 residues. Trimming pared 6 bases from V and 5 bases from J, leaving 16 bases between. The CDR3 DNA follows: TGTGCCAGCAGCCCGGGCATGGGAAGGACTGAAGCTTTCTTT. Translated, it gives CASSPGMGRTEAFF.

The chain uses TRBV4-1 and TRBJ1-2, with 8 bases that match TRBD1. The junction had 14 bases not matched to a gene; V was cut back by 3 bases and J by 8 bases. In germline, CDR1 is MGHRA, CDR2 YSYEKL. The CDR3 extends over 16 amino acids. The CDR3 DNA reads as TGCGCCAGCAGCCAGCCGGGACAGGAACTTTTTGTCGGCTACACCTTC. Protein sequence: CASSQPGQELFVGYTF.

This chain connects TRBV6-6 to TRBJ2-1; tentatively, D is TRBD1 or TRBD2 (5 bases each). Germline V gives CDR1 MNHNY, CDR2 SVGAGI (reference sequence). Trimming pared 7 bases from V and 5 bases from J, leaving 18 bases between. The CDR3 is made up of 15 amino acids. The CDR3 sequence: CASTGTGASNNEQFF. The CDR3 DNA reads as TGTGCCAGCACCGGAACCGGGGCTAGCAACAATGAGCAGTTCTTC.

Only a few counts were recorded for this clonotype. V gene TRBV28 combines with J gene TRBJ2-2; D unresolved. Trimming removed 4 bases from V and 7 bases from J, with 7 bases in between. The CDR3 is made up of 12 amino acids. The V gene's germline CDR1 is MDHEN and CDR2 SYDVKM. The CDR3 reads CASSSLFGELFF. The CDR3 DNA is TGTGCCAGCAGTTCACTATTCGGGGAGCTGTTTTTT.

Details on this clonotype: The junction departs from the called germline gene at one end, perhaps through a read error. The rearrangement joins TRBV6-5 to TRBJ2-5; D is possibly TRBD1 (5 bases). Per the germline V gene, CDR1 is MNHEY and CDR2 is SVGAGI. This CDR3 comprises 13 residues. CDR3 DNA sequence: TGTGCTAGCAGCCGGACAATCCAAGAGACCCAGTACTTC. It translates to CASSRTIQETQYF.

The chain recombines TRBV10-3 with TRBJ1-5; 8 nucleotides align to TRBD1. Trimming removed 9 bases from V and 2 bases from J; junction bases left unmatched: 6. The V gene's germline CDR1 is ENHRY and CDR2 SYGVKD. The CDR3 has 14 residues. CDR3 nucleotides: TGTGCCATTCAAGCAGGGGGCGGCAATCAGCCCCAGCATTTT. Its translation is CAIQAGGGNQPQHF.

With respect to this clonotype: A much larger clonotype is one base distant, so this may be a read error. The chain employs TRBV6-1 and TRBJ1-2; D is possibly TRBD1 (6 bases). The CDR3 loop spans 12 amino acids. CDR1 MNHNS and CDR2 SASEGT come from the germline V gene. CDR3 amino acids: CTGLTGAYGYTF. The CDR3 DNA reads TGTACCGGACTGACAGGCGCCTATGGCTACACCTTC.

Points on this clonotype: At one end the junction does not follow the germline gene, possibly because of a read error. This chain connects TRBV4-3 to TRBJ1-6; D gene ambiguous. Germline assignment: CDR1 LGHNA and CDR2 YSLEER. This CDR3 has 17 amino acids. The CDR3 sequence is CFSSQEEAAPYNSLLHF. Written as DNA, the CDR3 is TGCTTCAGCAGCCAAGAGGAGGCCGCCCCGTATAATTCACTCCTCCACTTT.

This clonotype was detected many times. This chain connects TRBV29-1 to TRBJ1-1; D is unresolved. The CDR3 contains 12 residues. CDR1 and CDR2 (germline): SQVTM, ANQGSEA. Trimming cost V 8 bases and J 0 bases, with 10 bases left between them. CDR3 loop: CSTTAMNTEAFF. The CDR3 DNA sequence: TGCAGCACAACCGCTATGAACACTGAAGCTTTCTTT. The full variable domain, in which reference TRBV29-1 and TRBJ1-1 provide the parts outside the CDR3, is SAVISQKPSRDICQRGTSLTIQCQVDSQVTMMFWYRQQPGQSLTLIATANQGSEATYESGFVIDKFPISRPNLTFSTLTVSNMSPEDSSIYLCSTTAMNTEAFFGQGTRLTVV.

As for this clonotype: One end of the junction does not line up with germline, which may come from a read error. This rearrangement joins TRBV28 to TRBJ2-1; D is undetermined. This CDR3 region has 16 residues. Per the germline V gene, CDR1 is MDHEN and CDR2 is SYDVKM. The CDR3 region has the DNA TGTGCCCGCAGTTCCCTGGGATTCGGCTCTTACGGGGAGCAGTTCTTC. Amino acids: CARSSLGFGSYGEQFF.

This clonotype was detected only a few times. This chain joins TRBV7-8 and TRBJ2-1; D is unresolved. The CDR3 runs 14 residues. V lost 1 base and J 9 bases, leaving 13 bases between the germline ends. Germline CDR1 and CDR2: SGHVS and FQNEAQ. The CDR3 sequence is CASSLGGVLSEQFF. Here the CDR3 DNA reads TGTGCCAGCAGCTTAGGCGGAGTCCTCAGTGAGCAGTTCTTC.

The chain employs TRBV5-6 and TRBJ2-5; TRBD1 aligns across 8 bases. Trimming cost V 2 bases and J 5 bases; bases outside gene matches: 5. The germline V gene has CDR1 SGHDT and CDR2 YYEEEE. The CDR3 spans 14 residues. Here the CDR3 reads CASSLSGGGETQYF. The CDR3 region has the DNA TGTGCCAGCAGCTTATCAGGGGGCGGGGAGACCCAGTACTTC.

Regarding this clonotype: With a much larger clone just one base away, this may be a read error. The CDR3 carries no conserved terminal phenylalanine or tryptophan, so it likely arises from a read error. V usage is TRBV29-1 and J usage is TRBJ1-4; 11 bases match TRBD1. This CDR3 region has 15 residues. Germline V gives CDR1 SQVTM, CDR2 ANQGSEA. V was clipped by 5 bases and J by 7 bases; unmatched bases: 9. Here the CDR3 reads CSVLRPGTGGEKLFL. CDR3 nucleotide sequence: TGCAGCGTTCTACGCCCCGGGACAGGGGGTGAAAAACTGTTTCTT.

This clonotype is a singleton in its sample. Being one base from a much bigger clone, this may be a read error. The rearrangement uses TRBV6-5 and TRBJ1-2; D possibly corresponds to TRBD1 (5 bases). Germline V gene sequence: CDR1 MNHEY, CDR2 SVGAGI. This CDR3 contains 13 residues. The CDR3 here is CASSYSGRDGCTF. In DNA form, the CDR3 reads TGTGCCAGCAGTTACTCCGGCAGGGATGGCTGCACCTTC.